This T cell receptor (beta chain) appears in the sequencing data of a study of T cells in tuberculosis. Turning to the study itself: The T cells targeted glucose monomycolate, a mycobacterial lipid, via CD1B.

Produced via immunoSEQ multiplex PCR; TCRdb's table is partial and in-frame only. Of tens of thousands of clones in the sample, 95% to 97% were seen once. Germline V gives CDR1 SGHVS, CDR2 FQNEAQ. CDR3 length equals 15 residues. Trimming removed 5 bases from V and 4 bases from J; junction bases left unmatched: 6. The chain recombines TRBV7-8 with TRBJ1-4; TRBD1 agrees at 8 bases. Material for sequencing was PBMCs. This receptor was obtained from a donor between 10 and 35 years old with latent tuberculosis or without tuberculosis infection. CDR3 coding DNA: TGTGCCAGCAGCCTCCGACAGGGGAATAATGAAAAACTGTTTTTT. It specifies CASSLRQGNNEKLFF.